The clone carrying this T cell receptor (beta chain) was observed a handful of times. The antigen is unknown. MiXCR, run by TCRdb on the 5' RACE reads, gives a single entry per CDR3 protein. The sample holds more than 350,000 distinct CDR3 sequences, under 14% seen once. The germline V and J ends were trimmed by 3 bases and 2 bases, with 16 bases remaining between them. Germline V gene data show CDR1 as KGHSH and CDR2 as LQKENI. This CDR3 is built from 16 residues. The entry originates in a study of T cells after yellow fever vaccination. Study-wide background: The authors prepared low-cell-number fractions using SMART-Seq v4 Ultra Low Input.

Findings and caveats of the study: Reappearing after the booster were most of the clones from primary vaccination (roughly 95% CD4, approximately 86% CD8).

This chain uses TRBV18 with TRBJ1-2; D unclear. The sequence derives from a man between 18 and 35 years old who received the YFV17D yellow fever vaccine. Sequences were derived from PBMCs, sampled on the day of the first yellow fever vaccination. This chain's CDR3 is CASSPAALIGNYGYTF. Here the CDR3 DNA reads TGTGCCAGCTCACCGGCCGCCCTCATAGGAAACTATGGCTACACCTTC.